Following are 3 T cell receptor beta chains from one sample sequenced in a study of T-cell reconstitution after alpha-beta-depleted transplantation in children (dated by TCRdb to 2016 to 2017). Receptor amplification or capture employed PCR. Sequencing instrument: Illumina HiSeq 2500. Molecular barcoding was employed in the preparation of TCR libraries, with unique molecular identifiers being used to normalize TCRbeta repertoire quantification. The public sequencing data were trimmed at Q25 with fastp and processed into clonotypes with MiXCR by TCRdb, which kept only in-frame beta chains. A single entry per CDR3 protein holds the most common genes and DNA from its merged rows. In all, the sample holds approximately 1,000,000 distinct CDR3 sequences, and around 30% of those were seen once. The ten largest clones capture roughly 28% of the sample. The sample's treatment or condition, from its label and the paper: allogeneic hematopoietic cell transplantation with graft depleted of TCRalphabeta T cells and CD19 B cells.

Sequenced here: PBMCs, mostly from graft donor cells, sampled 360 days after TCRalphabeta/CD19-depleted stem cell transplant. These receptors originate from a boy less than two years old who had a stem cell transplant for SCID, so the T cells may come from the graft donor.

The gene calls are TRBV7-2 and TRBJ1-1; 8 bases are a match to TRBD1. CDR1 is SGHTA and CDR2 is FQGNSA in the germline V gene. V was pared by 4 bases and J by 4 bases, with 8 bases of the junction left unmatched. The CDR3 sequence is 15 residues long. In nucleotides, the CDR3 is TGTGCCAGCAGCTCACCCAGACAGGGGAGCACTGAAGCTTTCTTT. It encodes CASSSPRQGSTEAFF.

The rearrangement links TRBV7-9 to TRBJ1-5; no firm D call. Trimming removed 1 base at V and 6 bases at J, with 19 bases between. In germline, CDR1 is SEHNR, CDR2 FQNEAQ (reference sequence). This CDR3 is 17 amino acids long. CDR3 region: CASSLVLGGSPSQPQHF. CDR3 DNA sequence: TGTGCCAGCAGCTTAGTTCTGGGCGGGTCCCCCAGTCAGCCCCAGCATTTT.

This clonotype was seen a handful of times. The genes are TRBV5-6 and TRBJ2-5; tentative D call: TRBD1 (5 bases). The CDR3 consists of 18 residues. Germline loops: CDR1 SGHDT, CDR2 YYEEEE. Trimming removed 0 bases at V and 1 base at J, with 19 bases between. The CDR3 loop is CASSLVKGIGQSQETQYF. Here the CDR3 DNA reads TGTGCCAGCAGCTTGGTCAAGGGAATCGGACAATCCCAAGAGACCCAGTACTTC.